Sequencing of this TCR beta chain was carried out in a study of OX40 agonist ivuxolimab in advanced cancers. Across the whole study: Melanoma, hepatocellular carcinoma, head and neck or renal cell cancer occurred in dose-escalation patients. Anti-PD-1, anti-PD-L1 or anti-CTLA-4 therapy given earlier was allowed, and 40% had some.

Assay used: immunoSEQ multiplex PCR; TCRdb lists only in-frame clones, some missing. The sample carries about 33,000 clones, roughly 74% recorded once. V lost 3 bases to trimming and J lost 4 bases, with 9 bases between them. This CDR3 has 14 amino acids. CDR1 is MRHNA and CDR2 is SNTAGT in the germline V gene. The receptor was derived from an adult with an advanced solid tumor such as melanoma, head and neck, liver or kidney cancer. Sequences were derived from CD4+ or CD8+ T cells sorted from blood, sampled in a trial of the OX40 agonist ivuxolimab. This chain links TRBV6-4 with TRBJ2-2; the D gene is possibly TRBD2 (5 bases). The CDR3 loop is CASSERGSTGELFF. Here the CDR3 DNA reads TGTGCCAGCAGTGAAAGAGGGAGCACCGGGGAGCTGTTTTTT.